This entry concerns a single T cell receptor beta chain. There is no known antigen for this receptor. The DNA ends 3 residues before the CDR3 does, and the rest of the CDR3 is filled in from the germline J gene. This record belongs to a study of T cells in women clearing cervical HPV infection (dated by TCRdb to 2016 to 2018). In terms of the full investigation: The cases were over 20 women with histologically confirmed HPV16-related CIN3 or worse, and 2 of these cases were invasive cancers. For cases, a median interval of nearly 150 days, with an interquartile range of 90 to 200 days, was observed between lesion detection and blood sampling. Blood from cases was collected at the visit where the lesion was first found, while blood from controls was collected once the infection could no longer be detected. In the parent cohort, 9,000 to 11,000 women aged 18 or older were enrolled in Guanacaste, Costa Rica, during about 1993 to 1995 and were followed for 7 to 8 years. Five blinded duplicates per group were added as quality controls, so that 60 or so samples were obtained: some 50 participants and some 10 replicates. The roughly 25 controls were women who cleared a single incident HPV16 infection within 12 months without developing precancer or cancer. Cases and controls were matched on year of sample collection and on age within five years. Since only a few of the women had HLA typing available, the possibility that HLA type was acting as a confounder could not be ruled out. Cases had a median age of about 34 years and controls had a median age of around 40, with no significant differences in baseline characteristics. Nested within Costa Rica's Guanacaste HPV Natural History Study, an exploratory proof-of-principle case-control study compared TCR repertoires across cervical HPV16 outcomes. Overall results and qualifications from the work: Because the number of T cells in each sample was unknown, differences in richness could reflect differing T-cell content rather than repertoire biology. Because of the cross-sectional design, the study could not determine whether the associations came before infection or resulted from infection, and neither effector/memory subsets nor HPV-specific T cells were isolated. Cases were distinguished from controls with an estimated AUC of approximately 0.79 by random forest classifiers combining richness and V gene abundances. Significantly higher TCR repertoire richness was observed in CIN3+ cases than in controls across sequencing depths, whereas no difference in evenness was found. TRBV6-7 relative abundance was lower in cases than in controls (roughly 0.12% versus 0.17%; Bonferroni P = 0.0008).

Every participant had a single incident cervical HPV16 infection, and women with prevalent HPV16 infections were excluded. Cervical HPV DNA was detected with MY09/MY11 PCR, and genotyping was done by dot-blot hybridization. About 14 mL of heparinized blood were centrifuged, and the buffy coat was split into aliquots, frozen at -30 degrees C, and then kept at -80 degrees C. QIAGEN kits were used to extract genomic DNA from buffy coat specimens. The junction shows trimming of 7 bases on V and 5 bases on J, plus 18 bases between the germline ends. The germline V gene encodes CDR1 LNHDA and CDR2 SQIVND (reference sequence). The CDR3, from cysteine to phenylalanine, totals 15 residues. Shown are 36 bases from within the CDR3, in frame from base 1. The immunoSEQ assay used multiplex PCR to amplify TCR beta CDR3 regions from an average of roughly 1,200 ng of genomic DNA per sample. Primer bias was corrected in the assay by using a complete synthetic TCR repertoire to establish an amplification baseline. The amplicons were sequenced on the Illumina platform. In the original analysis: Sequences were error-corrected by clustering with frequency ratios and a modified nearest-neighbor algorithm, then analyzed in the immunoSEQ Analyzer with IMGT gene definitions. At each rarefaction depth, TCR richness and evenness were averaged over 20 rarefaction repeats, and samples with fewer sequences than the depth were excluded. Wilcoxon rank sum tests with FDR correction were used to compare relative abundances of V, D and J genes between the groups. In the blinded duplicates, the intraclass correlation was around 96% for TCR richness and averaged around 78% across 60 to 70 gene segments. The source is immuneACCESS, and TCRdb retained only in-frame sequences with V and J called. Part of the clones is not carried over; for the studies checked, unresolved V genes explain less than half of this, and the remainder is unexplained. Clone size and V and J calls were adopted from that table, with D and trimming inferred from the DNA. In this sample's table one finds around 44,000 clones. The ten biggest clones cover 7.6% of the sample.

The sample taken for sequencing was blood buffy coat. This clonotype was obtained from a woman aged 18-70 years with a cervical HPV16 infection that either progressed to CIN3+ or cleared (not recorded which). Recombination connected TRBV19 to TRBJ1-5, with a weak D call of TRBD1 (6 bases match). CDR3 region: CASNTLQGRDQPQHF. The sequenced CDR3 bases are TGTGCCAGTAATACTTTACAGGGTCGAGATCAGCCC.